The 23 T cell receptor beta chains in this list originate from one sample, sequenced in a study of a mutant IDH1 vaccine in newly diagnosed glioma. Time point noted: week 47, end of study. It was 300 ug of mutant IDH1 20-mer peptide that made up each vaccine dose, given with topical imiquimod. These receptors' antigens are unknown. The table came from immunoSEQ multiplex PCR; TCRdb's copy has only in-frame clones and leaves some out. Of roughly 50,000 clones in the sample, 70% to 85% were seen once. The specimen comprised PBMCs, sampled from a glioma patient whose treatment included an IDH1 peptide vaccine. Receptors originate from a middle-aged woman with glioma. Some clones in this sample may be carry-over from other donors' samples.

The chain joins TRBV12-5 to TRBJ1-4, with 7 bases that match TRBD1. This CDR3 comprises 15 residues. Germline V lookup: CDR1 LGHNT, CDR2 FRNRAP. V lost 6 bases to trimming and J lost 3 bases; unmatched junction nucleotides: 7. Here the CDR3 reads CASGTGQASNEKLFF. The CDR3 coding sequence is TGTGCTAGTGGGACCGGACAGGCCTCTAATGAAAAACTGTTTTTT.

The V gene is TRBV14, the J gene TRBJ2-1, with unresolved D. The CDR3 has 18 amino acids. V lost 6 bases and J 6 bases, leaving 27 bases between the germline ends. Germline assignment: CDR1 SGHDN and CDR2 FVKESK. DNA of the CDR3: TGTGCCAGCAGGCCCTTCCTATTCCCTAATAGTATCCCCAATGAGCAGTTCTTC. Translated: CASRPFLFPNSIPNEQFF.

V is TRBV11-2 and J is TRBJ2-2; D remains ambiguous. The CDR3 has 16 amino acids. The germline V and J ends were trimmed by 1 base and 5 bases, with 14 bases remaining between them. CDR1 is SGHAT and CDR2 is FQNNGV in the germline V gene. CDR3 bases: TGTGCCAGCAGCTTAGTATCGCCCAGAGGAACCGGGGAGCTGTTTTTT. This codes for CASSLVSPRGTGELFF.

This clone was seen only a few times. The V call is TRBV2, the J call TRBJ1-4; 9 positions match TRBD1. Germline V lookup: CDR1 SNHLY, CDR2 FYNNEI. V gave up 3 bases and J gave up 8 bases; unmatched junction bases: 10. The CDR3 is 16 amino acids. This CDR3 reads CASSDRTGVFREKLFF. The CDR3 coding sequence is TGTGCCAGCAGTGACCGGACAGGGGTCTTTAGGGAAAAACTGTTTTTT.

In nucleotides, the CDR3 is TGTGCCAGCAGCGAGGACGGTAGCAATCAGCCCCAGCATTTT. It yields the protein CASSEDGSNQPQHF. This chain joins TRBV9 and TRBJ1-5; D uncertain. Germline V lookup: CDR1 SGDLS, CDR2 YYNGEE. This CDR3 has 14 residues. The ends were cut back, 3 bases at V and 0 bases at J, with 7 bases in the middle.

The chain carries TRBV5-1 and TRBJ1-1; 10 nucleotides match TRBD1. The CDR3 contains 14 residues. V was clipped by 4 bases and J by 6 bases; unmatched bases: 6. The germline gives CDR1 SGHRS, CDR2 YFSETQ. This CDR3 reads CASSVDRGDSEAFF. The CDR3 DNA reads as TGCGCCAGCAGCGTGGACAGGGGGGACTCTGAAGCTTTCTTT.

This chain uses TRBV28 with TRBJ1-1; D uncertain. CDR3 length equals 14 residues. V dropped 6 bases and J dropped 1 base, with 12 bases sitting between them. CDR1 and CDR2 (germline): MDHEN, SYDVKM. Here the CDR3 DNA reads TGTGCCAGCAGGCCCTACCTGGAGAACACTGAAGCTTTCTTT. Translating gives CASRPYLENTEAFF.

This rearrangement joins TRBV2 to TRBJ1-2; 11 bases agree with TRBD1. V was clipped by 10 bases and J by 7 bases; unmatched bases: 8. The CDR3 sequence is 13 residues long. Per the germline V gene, CDR1 is SNHLY and CDR2 is FYNNEI. CDR3 DNA: TGTGCCACGACCGGGACAGGGGGGTTTGGCTACACCTTC. Its translation is CATTGTGGFGYTF.

The sample holds a few counts of this clone. Other nucleotide sequences in the sample specify the same CDR3. The chain combines TRBV2 with TRBJ2-7, with D hard to call. Germline V lookup: CDR1 SNHLY, CDR2 FYNNEI. V lost 4 bases, J lost 2 bases, and 3 bases lay in between. CDR3 length: 11 residues. The DNA for the CDR3 is TGTGCCAGCAGTGTAGCCTACGAGCAGTACTTC. It translates to CASSVAYEQYF.

This rearrangement joins TRBV7-2 to TRBJ1-5, with D hard to call. Looked up from germline, CDR1 is SGHTA and CDR2 is FQGNSA. V was trimmed by 2 bases and J by 5 bases, leaving 22 bases between them. This CDR3 is 18 amino acids long. CDR3 region: CASSLRVIAHTDDQPQHF. The CDR3 nucleotides read TGTGCCAGCAGCTTAAGAGTCATCGCACACACCGATGATCAGCCCCAGCATTTT. Full variable domain (rest looked up from reference TRBV7-2 and TRBJ1-5): GAGVSQSPSNKVTEKGKDVELRCDPISGHTALYWYRQSLGQGLEFLIYFQGNSAPDKSGLPSDRFSAERTGGSVSTLTIQRTQQEDSAVYLCASSLRVIAHTDDQPQHFGDGTRLSIL.

This clone was found once. This chain uses TRBV5-1 with TRBJ1-6; D is unclear. The CDR3 runs to 14 residues. Germline lookup yields CDR1 SGHRS and CDR2 YFSETQ. The V end was cut by 1 base, the J end by 4 bases, with 6 bases between. Here the CDR3 DNA reads TGCGCCAGCAGCTTGACGGGGTATAATTCACCCCTCCACTTT. Its protein product is CASSLTGYNSPLHF. The full variable domain, in which reference TRBV5-1 and TRBJ1-6 provide the parts outside the CDR3, is KAGVTQTPRYLIKTRGQQVTLSCSPISGHRSVSWYQQTPGQGLQFLFEYFSETQRNKGNFPGRFSGRQFSNSRSEMNVSTLELGDSALYLCASSLTGYNSPLHFGNGTRLTVT.

A single count supports this clone. The V call is TRBV25-1, the J call TRBJ2-3; 8 bases line up with TRBD2. Germline CDR1 reads MGHDK; CDR2 reads SYGVNS. V dropped 5 bases and J dropped 5; count of bases not matched to a gene: 12. CDR3 size: 16 residues. Here the CDR3 reads CASSPGGGRFVDTQYF. The CDR3 DNA reads TGTGCCAGCAGTCCCGGGGGGGGGAGATTTGTAGATACGCAGTATTTT.

The chain couples TRBV27 to TRBJ1-6; TRBD1 aligns across 7 bases. This CDR3 is 14 amino acids long. Germline CDR1 is MNHEY and CDR2 is SMNVEV (reference sequence). V gave up 4 bases and J gave up 6 bases; unmatched junction bases: 3. The CDR3 protein is CASSSRQGNSPLHF. The CDR3 DNA is TGTGCCAGCAGTTCCAGACAGGGTAATTCACCCCTCCACTTT.

This clone turned up a few times. The chain has TRBV4-1 and TRBJ1-1; tentatively, D is TRBD1 (6 bases). Trimming took off 6 bases at V and 8 bases at J, with 25 bases between the two ends. This CDR3 region has 16 residues. Per the germline V gene, CDR1 is MGHRA and CDR2 is YSYEKL. The CDR3 nucleotides read TGCGCCAGCAGTCCAAGCGGGGGCGGTCGAGAGGTCGAAGCTTTCTTT. Amino acid sequence: CASSPSGGGREVEAFF.

The genes are TRBV9 and TRBJ2-1, with unresolved D. This CDR3 contains 14 residues. Trimming cost V 5 bases and J 0 bases, with 9 bases left between them. Germline CDR1 SGDLS, CDR2 YYNGEE. CDR3 protein: CASRQVSSYNEQFF. CDR3 bases: TGTGCCAGCAGGCAGGTGAGCTCCTACAATGAGCAGTTCTTC.

The chain uses TRBV19 and TRBJ1-2; 8 bases agree with TRBD1. Looked up from germline, CDR1 is LNHDA and CDR2 is SQIVND (reference sequence). J gave up 4 bases and V 0 bases, and 10 bases lay outside the gene matches. The CDR3 is 17 amino acids. The CDR3 loop is CASSIESVGQGGYGYTF. As DNA, the CDR3 is TGTGCCAGTAGTATAGAGAGTGTTGGACAGGGAGGCTATGGCTACACCTTC.

CDR3 loop: CASSQLTGRTTEGWNEQFF. CDR3 coding DNA: TGCGCCAGCAGCCAACTTACCGGTCGGACCACGGAGGGGTGGAATGAGCAGTTCTTC. The chain links TRBV5-1 to TRBJ2-1, with D perhaps matching TRBD2 (6 bases). The V and J ends lost 4 bases and 7 bases respectively, with 30 bases between them. Germline V lookup: CDR1 SGHRS, CDR2 YFSETQ. The CDR3 is 19 residues long.

This chain uses TRBV18 with TRBJ1-6, with 9 bases identical to TRBD1. J gave up 5 bases and V 6 bases, and 8 bases lay outside the gene matches. The CDR3 is 16 amino acids. Germline CDR1 reads KGHSH; CDR2 reads LQKENI. The CDR3 sequence is CASSLQGARNNSPLHF. In DNA, the CDR3 is TGTGCCAGCTCCCTACAGGGGGCTAGGAATAATTCACCCCTCCACTTT.

The rearrangement joins TRBV5-1 to TRBJ1-2; D is unclear. This CDR3 contains 12 residues. Trimming left V 5 bases short and J 4 bases short, with 9 bases between. CDR1 is SGHRS and CDR2 is YFSETQ in the germline V gene. The DNA for the CDR3 is TGCGCCAGCAGAGTAGACTCCTATGGCTACACCTTC. Its protein is CASRVDSYGYTF.

The chain carries TRBV15 and TRBJ2-3; D is tentatively TRBD1 or TRBD2 (5 bases each). Trimming took off 3 bases at V and 5 bases at J, with 9 bases between the two ends. In germline, CDR1 is LNHNV, CDR2 YYDKDF (reference sequence). The length of the CDR3 is 13 residues. CDR3 in DNA: TGTGCCACCAGCAGGGGACGGCTAGATACGCAGTATTTT. It codes for CATSRGRLDTQYF.

J is TRBJ2-7 and V is TRBV27; D gene ambiguous. Germline CDR1 and CDR2: MNHEY and SMNVEV (reference sequence). There are 12 residues in the CDR3. V was trimmed by 7 bases and J by 8 bases, leaving 15 bases between them. In nucleotides, the CDR3 is TGTGCCAGCACGTCACTCATACAAAAGCAGTACTTC. Translated, it gives CASTSLIQKQYF.

This clone has a single count. The rearrangement joins TRBV18 to TRBJ1-2; no reliable D call. The CDR3 is 14 amino acids. Germline-derived CDR1 and CDR2 are KGHSH and LQKENI. V was cut by 2 bases and J by 2 bases, with 9 bases left in between. CDR3 amino acids: CASSPRQRNYGYTF. CDR3 DNA sequence: TGTGCCAGCTCACCAAGGCAGAGGAACTATGGCTACACCTTC.

CDR3 sequence reads: CASSQGTGGQYF. CDR3 sequence (DNA): TGCGCCAGCAGCCAAGGGACAGGGGGCCAATACTTC. The V gene is TRBV4-1, the J gene TRBJ2-7, with 11 nucleotides matching TRBD1. Germline V gene data show CDR1 as MGHRA and CDR2 as YSYEKL. The length of the CDR3 is 12 residues. V lost 1 base, J lost 13 bases, and 3 bases stayed unmatched.